These 2 T cell receptor beta chains were sequenced from one sample in a study of molecular identifiers for immune sequencing clone quantification (dated by TCRdb to 2017 to 2018). The receptor library was made with PCR. Sequencing instrument: NextSeq 500. In TCRdb, the public reads were trimmed at Q25 with fastp and aligned with MiXCR, with productive beta chains retained. Each CDR3 protein gets just one entry, which takes the most common genes and DNA from the rows behind it. The sample contains hundreds of thousands of distinct CDR3 sequences, less than 30% of them found a single time. The ten largest clones take up 0.7% to 0.95% of the sample. Sequenced input: naive CD8+ T cells from blood, with Jurkat cell RNA spiked in. In the paper's terms, the cell subset or site label means: FACS-sorted CD8+CD4-CCR7+CD45RA+ naive T cells. The receptors were gathered from a human donor in good health. Some libraries in this study had Jurkat cell RNA spiked in.

A word on this clonotype: This may be a read error: a much more frequent sequence differs by one nucleotide. This rearrangement joins TRBV2 to TRBJ1-4; no firm D call. The CDR3 has 15 amino acids. Per the germline V gene, CDR1 is SNHLY and CDR2 is FYNNEI. CDR3 nucleotide sequence: TGTGCCAGCAGTTGGCAGACCGCAACTAATGGAAAACTGTTTTTT. Amino acid sequence: CASSWQTATNGKLFF.

This clonotype was seen repeatedly, ten times or more. The V gene is TRBV6-5, the J gene TRBJ1-5, with a weak D call TRBD1 (5 bases). CDR1 and CDR2 (germline): MNHEY, SVGAGI. Trimming pared 4 bases from V and 2 bases from J, leaving 9 bases between. This CDR3 contains 14 residues. Written as DNA, the CDR3 is TGTGCCAGCAGTTCAGGGTTCGGCAATCAGCCCCAGCATTTT. Translation gives CASSSGFGNQPQHF.